The 5 T cell receptor beta chains in this list originate from one sample, sequenced in a study of beta chain features in type 1 diabetes. The investigators reverse transcribed all of the isolated RNA, so they sequenced expressed TCRB transcripts. Clones were sequenced by immunoSEQ multiplex PCR, and TCRdb holds only the in-frame ones, with some missing. Among about 620,000 clones listed, roughly 15% were seen once. The material sequenced was naive CD4+ T cells from blood. These receptors were taken from a man younger than 35 in good health.

This clone showed up just a few times. The V and J genes are TRBV21-1 and TRBJ2-4; whether TRBD2, the table's D call, matches the DNA was not checked. TRBV21-1 is recorded as a pseudogene. This CDR3 has 14 residues. CDR3 nucleotide sequence: TGTGCCAGCAGCAAAGCCAGCGGGGGGAACATTCAGTACTTC. Encoded protein: CASSKASGGNIQYF.

V gene TRBV14 combines with J gene TRBJ1-5, with D uncertain. CDR1 is SGHDN and CDR2 is FVKESK in the germline V gene. CDR3 length: 13 amino acids. V lost 3 bases and J 4 bases, leaving 7 bases between the germline ends. The CDR3 sequence: CASSQGNNQPQHF. The CDR3 DNA reads as TGTGCCAGCAGCCAGGGTAATAATCAGCCCCAGCATTTT.

This clone has only a few counts. The V call is TRBV7-2, the J call TRBJ1-2, with 7 bases lining up with TRBD1. The CDR3 sequence is 13 residues long. The trim removed 4 bases at V and 10 bases at J, leaving 9 bases unmatched. Germline V gene data show CDR1 as SGHTA and CDR2 as FQGNSA. As DNA, the CDR3 is TGTGCCAGCAGCTCCGGGACAGTGGGTGTCTACACCTTC. Amino acid sequence: CASSSGTVGVYTF.

The genes are TRBV29-1 and TRBJ2-6; 8 nucleotides match TRBD2. The CDR3 length is 15 residues. Germline values: CDR1 SQVTM, CDR2 ANQGSEA. The ends lost 3 bases at V and 0 bases at J; junction bases unmatched: 1. CDR3 nucleotides: TGCAGCGTTGAGGCGGGGGGCTCTGGGGCCAACGTCCTGACTTTC. Its protein product is CSVEAGGSGANVLTF.

This clone was seen a handful of times. This sequence joins TRBV2 and TRBJ2-7, with TRBD1 matching 11 bases. The trim removed 5 bases at V and 2 bases at J, leaving 8 bases unmatched. The CDR3 loop spans 16 amino acids. Germline lookup yields CDR1 SNHLY and CDR2 FYNNEI. CDR3 bases: TGTGCCAGCAGTTGGAGACCGGGACAGGGGGCCTACGAGCAGTACTTC. Amino acid sequence: CASSWRPGQGAYEQYF.